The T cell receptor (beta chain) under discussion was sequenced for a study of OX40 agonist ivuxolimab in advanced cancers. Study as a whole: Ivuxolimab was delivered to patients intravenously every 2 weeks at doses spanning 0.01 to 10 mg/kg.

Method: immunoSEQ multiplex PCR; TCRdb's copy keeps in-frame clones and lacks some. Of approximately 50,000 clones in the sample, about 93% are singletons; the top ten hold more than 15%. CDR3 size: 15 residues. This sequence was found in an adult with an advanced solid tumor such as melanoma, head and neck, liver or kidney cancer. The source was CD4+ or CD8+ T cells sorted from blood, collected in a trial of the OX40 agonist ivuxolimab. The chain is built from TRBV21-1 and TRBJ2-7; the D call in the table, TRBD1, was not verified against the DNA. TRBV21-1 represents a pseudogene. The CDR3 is CASSKRDREPYEQYF. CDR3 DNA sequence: TGTGCCAGCAGCAAAAGGGACAGGGAACCCTACGAGCAGTACTTC.